The 14 T cell receptor beta chains in this list originate from one sample, sequenced in a study of T cells in women clearing cervical HPV infection. This table comes from immunoSEQ multiplex PCR, and its TCRdb copy is limited to in-frame clones, with some not included. The listing records fewer than 30,000 clones. Sequences were obtained from blood buffy coat. The receptors were gathered from a woman between 18 and 69 years old with a cervical HPV16 infection that either progressed to CIN3+ or cleared (not recorded which).

As to this clone: The read finishes 3 residues shy of the CDR3 end, and the germline J gene is used to complete it. The V gene is TRBV5-1, the J gene TRBJ2-5, with TRBD2 matching 13 bases. Germline CDR1 reads SGHRS; CDR2 reads YFSETQ. The CDR3 is 17 residues long. The junction had 8 bases not matched to a gene; V was cut back by 5 bases and J by 1 base. The CDR3 loop reads CASRRLTSGRTQETQYF. CDR3 DNA, as far as it was read: TGCGCCAGCAGACGGCTGACTAGCGGGAGGACCCAAGAGACC.

Comments on this clone: The CDR3 is cut off 3 residues early in the read; its end comes from the germline J gene. The rearrangement joins TRBV6-1 to TRBJ2-3; TRBD2 agrees at 11 bases. Germline-derived CDR1 and CDR2 are MNHNS and SASEGT. The CDR3 is 16 residues long. The CDR3: CASSEAVAGGGETQYF. The sequenced CDR3 bases are TGTGCCAGCAGTGAAGCCGTAGCGGGAGGGGGGGAGACG.

The DNA read from the CDR3 is TGCGCCAGCAGCTTCATACAGGGTTTCGACTACGAG. Its translation is CASSFIQGFDYE. The entire CDR3 sequence reads CASSFIQGFDYEQYF. The chain links TRBV5-1 to TRBJ2-7; perhaps TRBD1 as D (6 bases). The read finishes 3 residues shy of the CDR3 end, and the germline J gene is used to complete it. This CDR3 is built from 15 residues. Germline V gives CDR1 SGHRS, CDR2 YFSETQ. V was cut by 2 bases and J by 3 bases, with 15 bases left in between.

With regard to this clone: Germline is not matched at one junction end, which may reflect a read error. From the germline J gene comes the end of the CDR3, since the read stops 3 residues before it. The chain employs TRBV19 and TRBJ2-1, with 10 bases fitting TRBD2. This CDR3 comprises 16 residues. The germline gives CDR1 LNHDA, CDR2 SQIVND (reference sequence). The CDR3 sequence: CASRIDGTSDNNEQFF. The CDR3 DNA, read in part, is TGTGCCAGTAGAATAGACGGGACTAGCGATAACAATGAG.

Notes on this clone: Read coverage stops 3 residues before the CDR3 terminus; the germline J gene supplies the remainder. The V call is TRBV5-5, the J call TRBJ2-1, with 8 nucleotides matching TRBD2. This CDR3 region has 15 residues. The germline V gene has CDR1 SGHKS and CDR2 YYEKEE (reference sequence). Trimming removed 4 bases from V and 2 bases from J; junction bases left unmatched: 5. CDR3 sequence: CASSLLAETYNEQFF. The sequenced CDR3 bases are TGTGCCAGCAGCCTACTAGCGGAGACCTACAATGAG.

The CDR3 bases that were read are TGTGCCAGTAGACTAGCGCATAACACAGATACG. This gives the protein CASRLAHNTDT. The whole CDR3 region reads CASRLAHNTDTQYF. V usage is TRBV19 and J usage is TRBJ2-3; TRBD2 agrees at 7 bases. Read coverage stops 3 residues before the CDR3 terminus; the germline J gene supplies the remainder. Per germline, CDR1 LNHDA and CDR2 SQIVND (reference sequence). The V segment lost 6 bases and the J segment 2 bases; nucleotides outside the gene matches: 5. CDR3 length: 14 amino acids.

A remark on this clone: The read ends 3 residues early relative to the CDR3; the germline J gene fills the gap. The chain recombines TRBV10-3 with TRBJ1-3; no reliable D call. Trimming left V 4 bases short and J 0 bases short, with 10 bases between. The CDR3 contains 15 residues. Germline CDR1 reads ENHRY; CDR2 reads SYGVKD. The part of the CDR3 DNA that was read is TGTGCCATCAGTGGCGGGGATCGCTCTGGAAACACC. Protein: CAISGGDRSGNT. The complete CDR3 reads CAISGGDRSGNTIYF.

Comments on this clone: The CDR3 end is not reached by the read, which stops 3 residues before it; the germline J gene fills it in. The chain employs TRBV6-2 or TRBV6-3 and TRBJ2-7, with 9 bases fitting TRBD2. Unmatched junction bases numbered 8, after V lost 5 bases and J lost 3 bases. The CDR3 has 15 amino acids. CDR1 and CDR2 from the germline V gene are MNHEY and SVGEGT. The DNA read from the CDR3 is TGTGCCAGCAGTCCAGGGACTAGCCGGCTCTACGAG. Its translation: CASSPGTSRLYE. The full CDR3 is CASSPGTSRLYEQYF.

The chain's CDR3 is CASSSKGAEDQAKNIQYF. The sequenced part of the CDR3 DNA is TGTGCCAGCAGCTCGAAGGGGGCGGAAGATCAAGCCAAAAACATT. The chain is built from TRBV13 and TRBJ2-4; TRBD1 aligns across 7 bases. Read sequence stops 3 residues before the CDR3 end, and the germline J gene provides the missing end. Germline V gives CDR1 PRHDT, CDR2 FYEKMQ (reference sequence). V shed 4 bases and J 0 bases; nucleotides not matched to a gene: 12. This CDR3 has 18 amino acids.

In regard to this clone: Coverage ceases 3 residues before the CDR3 finishes, and the germline J gene fills in the end. The chain links TRBV30 to TRBJ1-5, with 7 bases lining up with TRBD1. The V gene's germline CDR1 is GTSNPN and CDR2 SVGIG (reference sequence). V was clipped by 1 base and J by 5 bases; unmatched bases: 5. The CDR3 length is 14 residues. CDR3 residues: CAWSDRGPDQPQHF. CDR3 DNA, as far as it was read: TGTGCCTGGAGTGACAGGGGCCCTGATCAGCCC. Full variable domain (remainder filled in from reference TRBV30 and TRBJ1-5): SQTIHQWPATLVQPVGSPLSLECTVEGTSNPNLYWYRQAAGRGLQLLFYSVGIGQISSEVPQNLSASRPQDRQFILSSKKLLLSDSGFYLCAWSDRGPDQPQHFGDGTRLSIL.

About this clone itself: The read finishes 3 residues shy of the CDR3 end, and the germline J gene is used to complete it. The chain has TRBV18 and TRBJ1-2; D uncertain. The CDR3 is 11 amino acids. Germline V gives CDR1 KGHSH, CDR2 LQKENI. Partial CDR3 DNA: TGTGCCAGCTCTCCTTGGGCTGAC. Its translation is CASSPWAD. The complete CDR3 protein is CASSPWADYTF.

As for this clone: The CDR3 extends 3 residues past the end of the read, so its final part is completed from the germline J gene. The V gene is TRBV7-2, the J gene TRBJ1-2, with D hard to call. The CDR3 runs 14 residues. In germline, CDR1 is SGHTA, CDR2 FQGNSA. This CDR3 reads CASSLSGMSYDYTF. CDR3 DNA, as far as it was read: TGTGCCAGCAGCCTGAGCGGGATGAGCTACGAC.

On this clone itself: The read comes to an end 3 residues before the CDR3 does, leaving the germline J gene to fill in the end. The chain uses TRBV20-1 and TRBJ2-3, with 8 nucleotides matching TRBD2. The CDR3 runs to 14 residues. From germline, CDR1 is DFQATT and CDR2 SNEGSKA (reference sequence). This CDR3 reads CSARDQAGVETQYF. The sequenced CDR3 bases are TGCAGTGCTAGAGATCAAGCGGGAGTAGAGACG.

With respect to this clone: The read stops 3 residues short of the end of the CDR3; the missing end is completed from the germline J gene. The rearrangement links TRBV5-1 to TRBJ2-5; 10 positions agree with TRBD2. This CDR3 has 16 amino acids. Germline CDR1 SGHRS, CDR2 YFSETQ. With V trimmed by 0 bases and J by 5 bases, 7 bases remained unmatched. Incomplete CDR3 DNA: TGCGCCAGCAGCTTGGAGGCTAGCGGGAGTGGGGAGACC. Amino acids: CASSLEASGSGET. In full, the CDR3 is CASSLEASGSGETQYF.